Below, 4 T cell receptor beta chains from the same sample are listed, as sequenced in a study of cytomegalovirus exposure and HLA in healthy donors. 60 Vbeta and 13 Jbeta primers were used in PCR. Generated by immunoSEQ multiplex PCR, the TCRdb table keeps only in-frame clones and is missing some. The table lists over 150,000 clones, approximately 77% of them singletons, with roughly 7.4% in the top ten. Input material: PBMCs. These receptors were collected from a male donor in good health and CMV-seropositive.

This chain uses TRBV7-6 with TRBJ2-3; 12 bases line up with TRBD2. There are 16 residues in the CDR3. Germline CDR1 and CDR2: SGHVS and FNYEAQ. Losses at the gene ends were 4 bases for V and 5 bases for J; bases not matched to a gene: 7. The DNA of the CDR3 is TGTGCCAGCAGCTATCCTGCTAGCGGGGGGGGAGATACGCAGTATTTT. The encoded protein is CASSYPASGGGDTQYF.

The CDR3 sequence is CASSWGQGSDTQYF. In DNA form, the CDR3 reads TGTGCCAGCAGCTGGGGACAGGGCTCAGATACGCAGTATTTT. The chain has TRBV5-5 and TRBJ2-3; 9 bases map to TRBD1. CDR1 SGHKS and CDR2 YYEKEE come from the germline V gene (reference sequence). Trimming at V came to 3 bases and at J to 4 bases, leaving 3 bases not matched to a gene. The CDR3 extends over 14 amino acids.

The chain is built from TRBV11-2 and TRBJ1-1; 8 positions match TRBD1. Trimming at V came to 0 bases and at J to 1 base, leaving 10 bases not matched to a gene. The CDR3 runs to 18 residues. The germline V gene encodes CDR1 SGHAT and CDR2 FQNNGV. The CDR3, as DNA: TGTGCCAGCAGCTTAGAAGGGGCGGCAGGGGGCCGGAACACTGAAGCTTTCTTT. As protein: CASSLEGAAGGRNTEAFF.

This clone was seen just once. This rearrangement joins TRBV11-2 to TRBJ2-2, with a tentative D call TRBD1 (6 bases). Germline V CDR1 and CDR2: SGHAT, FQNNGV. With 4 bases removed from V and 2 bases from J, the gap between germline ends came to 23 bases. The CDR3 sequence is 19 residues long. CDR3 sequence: CASSSPGGFLQGNTGELFF. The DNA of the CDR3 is TGTGCCAGCAGCTCCCCCGGAGGATTCTTACAGGGCAACACCGGGGAGCTGTTTTTT.